These T cell receptor beta chains were read from a single sample in a study of T-cell memory formation after mild COVID-19. TCRdb passed the 5' RACE reads through MiXCR, listing each CDR3 protein once. The sample carries about 300,000 distinct CDR3 sequences, around 19% recorded once. Sample: PBMCs or a T cell subset sorted from them (not recorded which). These receptors were obtained from a man in his late teens or twenties who had mild COVID-19 (a few samples of this study predate the infection). Cell type and time point are not known. CDR3s include the opening cysteine and the closing phenylalanine or tryptophan. A row's size may be missing; if present it is once, few, many or a size class.

>16|.|TRBV7-6|TRBJ1-2
CAREKTGTGLFSGYTF
>14|.|TRBV4-1|TRBJ1-1
CASSQGVWTKGAFF
>14|.|TRBV7-9|TRBJ2-2
CASSSGSGAGELFF
>15|.|TRBV3-1|TRBJ2-1
CASSHPGGLANEQFF
>14|.|TRBV7-9|TRBJ1-5
CASSSVTGNQPQHF
>14|few|TRBV5-1|TRBJ1-1
CASSSLRGGTEAFF
>14|few|TRBV24-1|TRBJ2-1
CATSVDPSQNEQFF
>16|.|TRBV4-1|TRBJ1-1
CATTHRTYPGGTEAFF
>14|.|TRBV6-5|TRBJ1-6
CASRSGTAADPLHF
>11|few|TRBV12-3/TRBV12-4|TRBJ1-2
CASRAGYGYTF
>12|.|TRBV24-1|TRBJ2-7
CAFSREPYEQYF
>14|.|TRBV18|TRBJ1-1
CASSPPRQNTEAFF
>12|many|TRBV2|TRBJ1-2
CASRGQGYGYTF
>15|few|TRBV5-1|TRBJ1-1
CASSRRPDRDLEAFF
>14|few|TRBV19|TRBJ2-1
CASRIRGLNNEQFF
>15|.|TRBV2|TRBJ2-2
CASSAGTSNTGELFF
>11|few|TRBV11-2|TRBJ2-3
CASSSGPTQYF
>15|many|TRBV11-2|TRBJ2-3
CASSPTSGYTDTQYF
>13|few|TRBV7-2|TRBJ2-5
CASARGAQETQYF
>13|few|TRBV11-1|TRBJ2-3
CASRAPGGDTQYF
>14|few|TRBV4-2|TRBJ2-7
CASSQGTRDSEQYF
>16|few|TRBV6-5|TRBJ2-3
CASSYSVTAGQDTQYF
>17|few|TRBV7-2|TRBJ1-5
CASSLVPHRGGGQPQHF
>15|few|TRBV7-2|TRBJ2-5
CASSLGGGIQETQYF
>14|.|TRBV7-3|TRBJ2-3
CASSLEGERDTQYF
>16|.|TRBV6-5|TRBJ2-3
CARSPRGLTVTDTQYF
>15|.|TRBV7-8|TRBJ1-5
CASSFSNGPPQPQHF
>15|.|TRBV27|TRBJ2-5
CASSLARGSQETQYF
>14|few|TRBV11-2|TRBJ2-3
CASSRSRVTDTQYF
>15|.|TRBV24-1|TRBJ2-5
CATSEAQGPPETQYF
>14|few|TRBV7-9|TRBJ1-2
CASSLVPAARGYTF
>14|.|TRBV5-1|TRBJ1-4
CASGRDGPNEKLFF
>13|.|TRBV29-1|TRBJ2-3
CSVEQGASDTQYF
>13|few|TRBV29-1|TRBJ1-4
CSVGRGPNEKLFF
>13|many|TRBV10-2|TRBJ2-2
CASRKTDTGELFF